This record concerns one TCR beta chain sequence. The sample belongs to a study of T cell clonotyping in hematopoietic cell transplantation. Using immunoSEQ multiplex PCR, the repertoire was profiled, and TCRdb retains in-frame clones only, with some absent. The data contain tens of thousands of clones, 90% to 96% of them singletons. The CDR3 covers 14 residues. Germline CDR1 reads MNHEY; CDR2 reads SVGAGI. Trimming pared 0 bases from V and 0 bases from J, leaving 5 bases between. Time point given: recipient sample about 28 days before transplant, after cytoreduction. The input for sequencing was peripheral blood mononuclear cells, taken before stem cell transplant. V usage is TRBV6-5 and J usage is TRBJ1-1, with unresolved D. The clonotype originates from a woman aged 50 to 60 with acute myeloid leukemia. Some clones in this sample may be carry-over from other donors' samples. CDR3 residues: CASSYSDMNTEAFF. The CDR3 DNA reads TGTGCCAGCAGTTACTCTGACATGAACACTGAAGCTTTCTTT.